Shown below are 14 T cell receptor beta chains from a single sample sequenced in a study of blood T cell repertoires in COVID-19. Sequencing was performed with immunoSEQ multiplex PCR; in TCRdb, only in-frame clones are kept and a portion is missing. The table lists hundreds of thousands of clones, around 90% of them singletons. Sequencing input: peripheral blood. Every receptor here comes from a woman aged 18 to 35 who had recovered from COVID-19.

The CDR3: CASSPRRGFRETQYF. CDR3 sequence (DNA): TGTGCCAGCAGCCCCCGTCGAGGGTTCAGGGAGACCCAGTACTTC. V gene TRBV3-1 (or the pseudogene TRBV3-2) combines with J gene TRBJ2-5; a possible D gene is TRBD2 (5 bases). Trimming shortened V by 4 bases and J by 5 bases, and 17 bases separated the two germline ends. The CDR3 is made up of 15 amino acids. CDR1 is LGHDT, CDR2 YNNKEL, per germline (reference sequence).

This chain uses TRBV28 with TRBJ1-5; 8 bases are a match to TRBD1. The CDR3 is made up of 15 amino acids. After removal of 4 bases from V and 7 bases from J, the junction contained 9 bases not matched to a gene. The V gene's germline CDR1 is MDHEN and CDR2 SYDVKM. The CDR3 loop reads CASSWADRGGQPQHF. CDR3 DNA sequence: TGTGCCAGCAGTTGGGCCGACAGGGGCGGGCAGCCCCAGCATTTT.

The V gene is TRBV7-6, the J gene TRBJ2-1; maybe TRBD2 (5 bases). CDR3 length: 15 residues. Germline CDR1 SGHVS, CDR2 FNYEAQ. V was clipped by 2 bases and J by 1 base, with 9 bases between them. The CDR3 is CASSLLGKSYNEQFF. The CDR3, as DNA: TGTGCCAGCAGCTTACTCGGGAAATCCTACAATGAGCAGTTCTTC.

The chain combines TRBV24-1 with TRBJ1-1; D is uncertain. The CDR3 sequence is 14 residues long. V lost 9 bases and J lost 6, with 19 bases in between. The germline CDR1 and CDR2 sequences are KGHDR and SFDVKD. The CDR3 region is CATRPNEGWPEAFF. The CDR3 coding sequence is TGTGCCACCCGCCCTAATGAGGGCTGGCCTGAAGCTTTCTTT.

This clone was seen more than once but under ten times. The chain couples TRBV11-2 to TRBJ2-7; D gene uncertain. The V and J ends lost 6 bases and 0 bases respectively, with 9 bases between them. CDR1 SGHAT and CDR2 FQNNGV come from the germline V gene. The CDR3 extends over 13 amino acids. CDR3 sequence reads: CASRRESSYEQYV. CDR3 in DNA: TGTGCCAGCAGACGAGAAAGCTCCTACGAGCAGTACGTC.

J is TRBJ2-1 and V is TRBV29-1; 10 bases are a match to TRBD2. In germline, CDR1 is SQVTM, CDR2 ANQGSEA. The J segment lost 8 bases and the V segment lost 0 bases, leaving 10 bases of the junction unmatched. The CDR3 covers 16 residues. As DNA, the CDR3 is TGCAGCGTTGAAGAAGGGCTAGCGGGAGTCTCGGATGAGCAGTTCTTC. Translation gives CSVEEGLAGVSDEQFF.

V is TRBV5-5 and J is TRBJ2-7; D might be TRBD2 (5 bases). Trimming shortened V by 0 bases and J by 6 bases, and 16 bases separated the two germline ends. The CDR3 covers 15 residues. Per the germline V gene, CDR1 is SGHKS and CDR2 is YYEKEE (reference sequence). The CDR3 loop is CASSLANIGMSEQYV. CDR3 nucleotides: TGTGCCAGCAGCTTGGCCAATATCGGGATGAGCGAGCAGTACGTC.

This chain connects TRBV10-2 to TRBJ2-2; unclear D gene. Germline V gene data show CDR1 as WSHSY and CDR2 as SAAADI. The V gene lost 8 bases and the J gene lost 5 bases, with 12 bases spanning the gap. This CDR3 region has 13 residues. As DNA, the CDR3 is TGCGCCAGCGGTATGGGCAGAACCGGGGAGCTGTTTTTT. Translation: CASGMGRTGELFF.

The V and J genes are TRBV30 and TRBJ1-2; TRBD1 matches 7 bases. J was trimmed by 4 bases and V by 1 base; bases with no gene match: 9. Germline-derived CDR1 and CDR2 are GTSNPN and SVGIG (reference sequence). The CDR3 has 15 amino acids. The CDR3 region is CAWSAYRGLSYGYTF. The CDR3 nucleotides read TGTGCCTGGAGTGCATACAGGGGTCTGTCCTATGGCTACACCTTC.

The chain uses TRBV27 and TRBJ2-3; 9 bases agree with TRBD2. CDR1 and CDR2 (germline): MNHEY, SMNVEV (reference sequence). This CDR3 is 16 amino acids long. The V gene end was trimmed by 5 bases and the J gene end by 0 bases; junction bases not matched to a gene: 6. CDR3 sequence: CASSVRLAESTDTQYF. The CDR3 nucleotides are TGTGCCAGCAGTGTCAGACTAGCGGAGAGCACAGATACGCAGTATTTT.

V and J are TRBV9 and TRBJ1-3; 10 nucleotides match TRBD1. There are 16 residues in the CDR3. J lost 3 bases, V lost 3 bases, and 6 bases had no gene match. In germline, CDR1 is SGDLS, CDR2 YYNGEE. CDR3 bases: TGTGCCAGCAGCGCCCCGGGACAGGGGATTGGAAACACCATATATTTT. Translated: CASSAPGQGIGNTIYF.

This chain joins TRBV10-3 and TRBJ2-6; D is unresolved. The V and J ends lost 0 bases and 0 bases respectively, with 6 bases between them. The germline V gene has CDR1 ENHRY and CDR2 SYGVKD. The CDR3 runs to 16 residues. In nucleotides, the CDR3 is TGTGCCATCAGTGAGTCGGAGACCTCTGGGGCCAACGTCCTGACTTTC. Translating gives CAISESETSGANVLTF.

This sequence joins TRBV10-2 and TRBJ1-1; TRBD1 matches at 8 bases. Germline loops: CDR1 WSHSY, CDR2 SAAADI. This CDR3 contains 10 residues. V gave up 10 bases and J gave up 8 bases; unmatched junction bases: 3. The CDR3 region is CATRTGEAFF. CDR3 DNA: TGCGCCACCAGGACAGGGGAAGCTTTCTTT.

The rearrangement uses TRBV18 and TRBJ2-1; 7 nucleotides align to TRBD2. Germline CDR1 is KGHSH and CDR2 is LQKENI. CDR3 length equals 17 residues. V shed 0 bases and J 6 bases; nucleotides not matched to a gene: 11. CDR3 DNA: TGTGCCAGCTCACCACCTTCTGCGGGAGTGGTGGGCAATGAGCAGTTCTTC. This translates into CASSPPSAGVVGNEQFF.